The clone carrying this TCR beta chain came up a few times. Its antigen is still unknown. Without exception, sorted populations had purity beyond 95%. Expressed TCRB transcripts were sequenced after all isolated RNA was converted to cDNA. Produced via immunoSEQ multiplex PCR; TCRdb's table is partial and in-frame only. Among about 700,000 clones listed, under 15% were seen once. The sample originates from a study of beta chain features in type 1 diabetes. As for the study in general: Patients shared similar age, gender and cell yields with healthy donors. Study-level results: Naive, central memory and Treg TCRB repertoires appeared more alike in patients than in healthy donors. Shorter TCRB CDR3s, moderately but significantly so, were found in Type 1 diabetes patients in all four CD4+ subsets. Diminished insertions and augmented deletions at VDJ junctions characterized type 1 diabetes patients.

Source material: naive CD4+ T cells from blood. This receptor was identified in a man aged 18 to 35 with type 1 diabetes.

CDR3 residues: CASSLTSQSSYEQYF. DNA for the CDR3: TGCGCCAGCAGCTTAACTAGCCAGAGCTCCTACGAGCAGTACTTC. The chain is built from TRBV5-1 and TRBJ2-7, with D possibly matching TRBD2 (6 bases). The germline V and J ends were trimmed by 2 bases and 0 bases, with 12 bases remaining between them. CDR3 size: 15 residues. Germline lookup yields CDR1 SGHRS and CDR2 YFSETQ.